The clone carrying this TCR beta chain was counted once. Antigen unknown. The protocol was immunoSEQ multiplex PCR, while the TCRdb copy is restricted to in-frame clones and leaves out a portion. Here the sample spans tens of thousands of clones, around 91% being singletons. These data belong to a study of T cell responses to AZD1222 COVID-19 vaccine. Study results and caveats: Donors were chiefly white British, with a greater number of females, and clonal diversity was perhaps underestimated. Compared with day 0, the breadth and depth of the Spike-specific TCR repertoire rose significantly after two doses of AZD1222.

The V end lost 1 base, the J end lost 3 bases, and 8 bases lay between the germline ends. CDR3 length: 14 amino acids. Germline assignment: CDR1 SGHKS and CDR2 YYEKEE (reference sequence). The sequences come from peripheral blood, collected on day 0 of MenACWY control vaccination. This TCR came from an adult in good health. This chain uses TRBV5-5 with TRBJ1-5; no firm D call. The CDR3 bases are TGTGCCAGCAGCTTGAACCTCCCCAATCAGCCCCAGCATTTT. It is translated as CASSLNLPNQPQHF.